Listed here are 9 T cell receptor beta chains from one sample, sequenced in a study of control samples from healthy donors and cancer patients. Libraries were prepared by immunoSEQ multiplex PCR; TCRdb keeps only in-frame clonotypes and omits some of them. The table includes 40,000 to 55,000 clones, around nine tenths detected once. Sequenced input: PBMCs. The receptors originated from a man aged 40-49 years with colorectal cancer.

This clone has a handful of counts. The chain uses TRBV7-9 and TRBJ1-4, with a possible D match to TRBD1 (5 bases). The CDR3 extends over 15 amino acids. Per the germline V gene, CDR1 is SEHNR and CDR2 is FQNEAQ (reference sequence). Deletions cut 4 bases from V and 3 bases from J, with 12 bases between. The CDR3 reads CASSWGGLANEKLFF. For the CDR3, the DNA is TGTGCCAGCAGCTGGGGGGGTTTAGCTAATGAAAAACTGTTTTTT.

The chain employs TRBV19 and TRBJ1-1; D unclear. The CDR3 sequence is 14 residues long. Germline lookup yields CDR1 LNHDA and CDR2 SQIVND (reference sequence). V was clipped by 3 bases and J by 4 bases, with 12 bases between them. CDR3 sequence reads: CASSIPSLGTEAFF. The CDR3 DNA reads TGTGCCAGTAGTATCCCCAGCCTGGGCACTGAAGCTTTCTTT. The entire variable domain, with the rest obtained from reference TRBV19 and TRBJ1-1, is as follows: DGGITQSPKYLFRKEGQNVTLSCEQNLNHDAMYWYRQDPGQGLRLIYYSQIVNDFQKGDIAEGYSVSREKKESFPLTVTSAQKNPTAFYLCASSIPSLGTEAFFGQGTRLTVV.

This chain uses TRBV30 with TRBJ2-7; D is ambiguous. Germline CDR1 and CDR2: GTSNPN and SVGIG (reference sequence). The length of the CDR3 is 13 residues. With 5 bases removed from V and 2 bases from J, the gap between germline ends came to 13 bases. CDR3 sequence reads: CAWGSGRTYEQYF. CDR3 in DNA: TGTGCCTGGGGATCGGGCAGAACCTACGAGCAGTACTTC.

The gene calls are TRBV2 and TRBJ1-5; a weak D match, TRBD1 (5 bases). In germline, CDR1 is SNHLY, CDR2 FYNNEI. The CDR3 contains 14 residues. The V and J ends lost 6 bases and 4 bases respectively, with 13 bases between them. CDR3 in amino acids: CASREGRPNQPQHF. The CDR3 DNA reads TGTGCCAGCAGGGAGGGACGGCCGAATCAGCCCCAGCATTTT.

The chain has TRBV10-3 and TRBJ2-7, with 9 bases fitting TRBD2. CDR1 and CDR2 (germline): ENHRY, SYGVKD. CDR3 length: 15 amino acids. J lost 3 bases, V lost 0 bases, and 3 bases had no gene match. The CDR3 loop is CAISESVTSGYEQYF. In nucleotides, the CDR3 is TGTGCCATCAGTGAGTCGGTGACTAGCGGCTACGAGCAGTACTTC.

V gene TRBV28 combines with J gene TRBJ1-5; D is ambiguous. The ends were cut back, 4 bases at V and 3 bases at J, with 13 bases in the middle. CDR3 length: 15 residues. From germline, CDR1 is MDHEN and CDR2 SYDVKM. CDR3 nucleotides: TGTGCCAGCAGTTCAGGAAGTGGGTTCAATCAGCCCCAGCATTTT. Its protein is CASSSGSGFNQPQHF.

V usage is TRBV5-1 and J usage is TRBJ2-1, with unresolved D. This CDR3 is built from 15 residues. Germline loops: CDR1 SGHRS, CDR2 YFSETQ. V lost 0 bases, J lost 2 bases, and 9 bases lay in between. The CDR3 DNA is TGCGCCAGCAGCTTGGGACTTACCCCCTACAATGAGCAGTTCTTC. Encoded protein: CASSLGLTPYNEQFF.

This chain connects TRBV9 to TRBJ1-4, with 10 nucleotides matching TRBD1. The CDR3 covers 15 residues. With 4 bases clipped from V and 7 bases from J, the junction kept 7 bases outside the gene matches. The germline V gene encodes CDR1 SGDLS and CDR2 YYNGEE. The CDR3 is CASSSGQGKGEKLFF. The CDR3 DNA is TGTGCCAGCAGCTCGGGACAGGGGAAGGGTGAAAAACTGTTTTTT.

This clone was seen once. This rearrangement joins TRBV10-3 to TRBJ1-1; a possible D gene is TRBD1 (5 bases). Germline-derived CDR1 and CDR2 are ENHRY and SYGVKD. The CDR3 extends over 13 amino acids. Deletions cut 8 bases from V and 4 bases from J, with 14 bases between. Written as DNA, the CDR3 is TGTGCCATCTGGGACCGGATGGTCACTGAAGCTTTCTTT. Its protein product is CAIWDRMVTEAFF.